These 22 T cell receptor beta chains were all obtained from the same sample, sequenced in a study of shared clonotypes between healthy human individuals (dated by TCRdb to about 2020). Library preparation was by the immunoSEQ multiplex PCR assay. This immuneACCESS table, as held by TCRdb, lists in-frame sequences with V and J called but not all clones. Of the missing ones, under half trace to an unresolved V gene in checked studies; the others have no known cause. This sample comprises over 2 million clones, roughly 92% of them detected only once. The ten largest clones capture approximately 0.41% of the sample. The sample taken for sequencing was naive CD4+ T cells from PBMCs. Taken with the paper, the label for cell subset or site translates to: CD45RA+ positively selected. The receptors derive from a young man in good health. Some clones in this sample may be carry-over from other donors' samples.

This chain uses TRBV6-1 with TRBJ2-1; 9 bases agree with TRBD2. V was clipped by 2 bases and J by 5 bases; unmatched bases: 10. Germline CDR1 and CDR2: MNHNS and SASEGT. This CDR3 spans 17 amino acids. CDR3 sequence reads: CASSEPPGLAGNNEQFF. The CDR3 coding sequence is TGTGCCAGCAGTGAACCCCCCGGGCTAGCGGGGAACAATGAGCAGTTCTTC.

This chain links TRBV7-9 with TRBJ1-1; no definite D call. From germline, CDR1 is SEHNR and CDR2 FQNEAQ (reference sequence). Trimming took 0 bases from V and 11 from J, leaving 13 bases between them. This CDR3 is 13 amino acids long. CDR3 residues: CASSLAQIDGAFF. In DNA form, the CDR3 reads TGTGCCAGCAGCTTAGCCCAAATCGATGGGGCTTTCTTT.

The rearrangement joins TRBV11-3 to TRBJ2-7; 7 nucleotides agree with TRBD1. V was pared by 5 bases and J by 4 bases, with 5 bases of the junction left unmatched. The CDR3 is 13 residues long. Germline V gene data show CDR1 as SGHNT and CDR2 as YENEEA. CDR3: CASSVDRSYEQYF. The CDR3, as DNA: TGTGCCAGCAGCGTGGACAGGTCTTACGAGCAGTACTTC.

The rearrangement uses TRBV4-1 and TRBJ2-1, with 7 nucleotides matching TRBD2. Germline values: CDR1 MGHRA, CDR2 YSYEKL. The V gene end was trimmed by 0 bases and the J gene end by 7 bases; junction bases not matched to a gene: 9. This CDR3 spans 16 amino acids. The CDR3 bases are TGCGCCAGCAGCCAAGAGGGGAGGGGAAGGGGTAATGAGCAGTTCTTC. As protein: CASSQEGRGRGNEQFF.

The gene calls are TRBV4-3 and TRBJ2-5, with 11 bases lining up with TRBD2. The CDR3 extends over 15 amino acids. The germline V gene encodes CDR1 LGHNA and CDR2 YSLEER. V was clipped by 1 base and J by 5 bases; unmatched bases: 3. The CDR3 nucleotides are TGCGCCAGCAGCCAAGCCGGACTAGCGGGCGAGACCCAGTACTTC. This gives the protein CASSQAGLAGETQYF.

The chain joins TRBV27 to TRBJ2-1; 9 bases agree with TRBD2. V lost 6 bases and J lost 9; bases outside the gene matches: 12. Germline lookup yields CDR1 MNHEY and CDR2 SMNVEV (reference sequence). The CDR3 runs to 15 residues. CDR3 DNA: TGTGCCAGCAGAGAGCGAGCGGGAGGTAATGGTGAGCAGTTCTTC. This encodes CASRERAGGNGEQFF.

J is TRBJ1-2 and V is TRBV28, with TRBD1 as a possible D gene (6 bases). Deletions cut 5 bases from V and 4 bases from J, with 20 bases between. CDR1 is MDHEN, CDR2 SYDVKM, per germline. CDR3 length: 16 residues. CDR3 loop: CASSVNPGGSGYGYTF. The CDR3 bases are TGTGCCAGCAGTGTTAACCCTGGGGGCAGCGGCTATGGCTACACCTTC.

The rearrangement joins TRBV28 to TRBJ1-1, with 8 bases aligning to TRBD1. CDR1 and CDR2 from the germline V gene are MDHEN and SYDVKM. The CDR3 is 17 amino acids. V trimming: 4 bases; J trimming: 1 base; junction bases outside the gene matches: 11. DNA for the CDR3: TGTGCCAGCAGTTATTCAGGGGGCAAAATCGCGAACACTGAAGCTTTCTTT. It specifies CASSYSGGKIANTEAFF.

This sequence joins TRBV28 and TRBJ2-7; D possibly corresponds to TRBD1 (6 bases). The CDR3 consists of 13 residues. Between the trimmed V and J ends, which lost 6 bases and 1 base, there was a span of 10 bases. CDR1 MDHEN and CDR2 SYDVKM come from the germline V gene. The CDR3 here is CASRRTASYEQYF. DNA of the CDR3: TGTGCCAGCAGACGGACAGCATCCTACGAGCAGTACTTC.

The chain couples TRBV7-9 to TRBJ2-6, with TRBD1 matching over 7 bases. The V gene's germline CDR1 is SEHNR and CDR2 FQNEAQ (reference sequence). V dropped 5 bases and J dropped 4; count of bases not matched to a gene: 14. The CDR3 has 18 residues. CDR3 DNA sequence: TGTGCCAGCAGCGTGACACCGGGACAGCTTCCAGGGGCCAACGTCCTGACTTTC. Protein product: CASSVTPGQLPGANVLTF.

This clone has only one observation. The chain uses TRBV4-3 and TRBJ2-2; D not certain. Looked up from germline, CDR1 is LGHNA and CDR2 is YSLEER. This CDR3 comprises 19 residues. V lost 1 base and J 0 bases, leaving 18 bases between the germline ends. Here the CDR3 reads CASSQGALSAITNTGELFF. Here the CDR3 DNA reads TGCGCCAGCAGCCAAGGGGCGTTGTCAGCGATTACGAACACCGGGGAGCTGTTTTTT.

The chain has TRBV2 and TRBJ2-1; TRBD2 is a possible D gene (5 bases). The V gene lost 3 bases and the J gene lost 10 bases, with 16 bases spanning the gap. The CDR3 loop spans 14 amino acids. The V gene's germline CDR1 is SNHLY and CDR2 FYNNEI. CDR3 protein: CASSDHLALREQFF. In DNA, the CDR3 is TGTGCCAGCAGTGATCATCTAGCCCTCAGGGAGCAGTTCTTC.

V and J are TRBV9 and TRBJ1-4; 11 positions agree with TRBD1. Looked up from germline, CDR1 is SGDLS and CDR2 is YYNGEE. The V gene end was trimmed by 1 base and the J gene end by 7 bases; junction bases not matched to a gene: 12. The CDR3 is made up of 18 amino acids. The CDR3 sequence is CASSVSPIGQGAGEKLFF. The DNA for the CDR3 is TGTGCCAGCAGCGTATCCCCAATTGGACAGGGGGCGGGTGAAAAACTGTTTTTT.

V and J are TRBV28 and TRBJ2-3; D assignment may be TRBD1 or TRBD2 (5 bases each). Deletions cut 3 bases from V and 6 bases from J, with 22 bases between. Germline V gene data show CDR1 as MDHEN and CDR2 as SYDVKM. The CDR3 spans 17 residues. The CDR3 DNA is TGTGCCAGCAGTTTCTCGCTAGGGCTCTCCGAGGGGGATACGCAGTATTTT. Translation gives CASSFSLGLSEGDTQYF.

The chain recombines TRBV2 with TRBJ2-7; 7 bases match TRBD1. The CDR3 loop spans 13 amino acids. The trim removed 6 bases at V and 5 bases at J, leaving 7 bases unmatched. Germline V gives CDR1 SNHLY, CDR2 FYNNEI. The CDR3 DNA follows: TGTGCCAGCAGCGCGGACAGGTACCACGAGCAGTACTTC. It is translated as CASSADRYHEQYF.

The rearrangement uses TRBV19 and TRBJ1-3, with TRBD1 identical over 7 bases. Losses at the gene ends were 7 bases for V and 2 bases for J; bases not matched to a gene: 8. CDR1 and CDR2 (germline): LNHDA, SQIVND (reference sequence). This CDR3 has 15 residues. The CDR3 spells CASTPTGNTGNTIYF. The CDR3 coding sequence is TGTGCCAGTACCCCGACAGGGAATACTGGAAACACCATATATTTT.

Points on this clone: Additional DNA sequences in this sample encode the identical CDR3. The chain has TRBV2 and TRBJ2-7, with 7 bases identical to TRBD1. V lost 8 bases, J lost 2 bases, and 3 bases stayed unmatched. The CDR3 spans 12 residues. Germline lookup yields CDR1 SNHLY and CDR2 FYNNEI. The CDR3 reads CASGQGAYEQYF. The CDR3 coding sequence is TGTGCCAGCGGGCAGGGGGCCTACGAGCAGTACTTC.

The CDR3 DNA reads TGTGCCAGCAGCTTAGATTCGGGGGCAGATACGCAGTATTTT. The encoded protein is CASSLDSGADTQYF. The chain links TRBV7-9 to TRBJ2-3; the D gene is possibly TRBD2 (6 bases). The CDR3 covers 14 residues. Germline-derived CDR1 and CDR2 are SEHNR and FQNEAQ (reference sequence). Deletions cut 1 base from V and 4 bases from J, with 9 bases between.

This clone appeared once. The CDR3 region has the DNA TGTGCCAGCATAAGGTGGGGGATACAAGAGACCCAGTACTTC. Its translation: CASIRWGIQETQYF. The rearrangement links TRBV7-9 to TRBJ2-5; D tentatively reads TRBD1 or TRBD2 (5 bases each). The CDR3 spans 14 residues. Trimming pared 7 bases from V and 2 bases from J, leaving 14 bases between. Germline-derived CDR1 and CDR2 are SEHNR and FQNEAQ (reference sequence).

The V gene is TRBV5-4, the J gene TRBJ2-5; D not certain. The CDR3 is 14 residues long. CDR1 SGHNT and CDR2 YYREEE come from the germline V gene (reference sequence). V lost 0 bases to trimming and J lost 0 bases, with 6 bases between them. The CDR3 spells CASSLERYQETQYF. The CDR3 nucleotides are TGTGCCAGCAGCTTGGAACGGTACCAAGAGACCCAGTACTTC.

Concerning this clone itself: Other DNA sequences in this sample translate to the same CDR3. V usage is TRBV11-3 and J usage is TRBJ1-1; D is possibly TRBD1 (5 bases). Between the trimmed V and J ends, which lost 0 bases and 1 base, there was a span of 6 bases. The CDR3 sequence is 14 residues long. The germline gives CDR1 SGHNT, CDR2 YENEEA. DNA of the CDR3: TGTGCCAGCAGCTTAGACGGGGGGAACACTGAAGCTTTCTTT. This gives the protein CASSLDGGNTEAFF.

The V gene is TRBV7-2, the J gene TRBJ2-1; 11 bases align to TRBD2. Trimming took 5 bases from V and 9 from J; bases not matched to a gene: 9. There are 15 residues in the CDR3. Germline V CDR1 and CDR2: SGHTA, FQGNSA. CDR3 nucleotide sequence: TGTGCCAGCAGCCAGGGGCTAGCGGGAGGTGGTGAGCAGTTCTTC. The encoded protein is CASSQGLAGGGEQFF.